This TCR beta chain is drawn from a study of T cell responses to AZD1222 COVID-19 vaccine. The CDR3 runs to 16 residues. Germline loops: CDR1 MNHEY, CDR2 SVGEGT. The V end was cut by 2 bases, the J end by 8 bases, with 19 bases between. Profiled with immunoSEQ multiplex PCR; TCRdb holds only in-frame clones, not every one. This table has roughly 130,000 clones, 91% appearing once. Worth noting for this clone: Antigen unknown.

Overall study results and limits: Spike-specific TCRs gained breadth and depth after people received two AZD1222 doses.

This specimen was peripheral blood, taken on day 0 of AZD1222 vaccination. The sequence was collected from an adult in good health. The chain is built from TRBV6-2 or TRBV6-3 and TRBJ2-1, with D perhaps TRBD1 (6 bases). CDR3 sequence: CASSYRSQGLVHEQFF. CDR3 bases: TGTGCCAGCAGTTACCGATCCCAGGGGCTCGTCCATGAGCAGTTCTTC.